The 25 T cell receptor beta chains below come from one sample, sequenced in a study of blood T cell repertoires in COVID-19 (dated by TCRdb to 2018 to 2021). Library generation was performed with the immunoSEQ multiplex PCR assay. Sourced from immuneACCESS, this table was stored by TCRdb with only in-frame sequences that have V and J called. A share of the clones is absent; for the studies checked, an unresolved V gene accounts for under half, and the remainder has no known explanation. This sample gives approximately 230,000 clones in total; almost 85% of them show up just once. The ten largest clonotypes hold around 16% of the sample. Sequenced: PBMCs or T cells enriched from blood (not recorded which). The receptor source for this set is a man aged 40-49 years who had recovered from COVID-19.

The genes are TRBV18 and TRBJ1-5; D may be TRBD1 (5 bases). CDR1 KGHSH and CDR2 LQKENI come from the germline V gene. CDR3 length: 14 amino acids. Trimming left V 5 bases short and J 7 bases short, with 15 bases between. The CDR3: CASSFQGERQPQHF. The CDR3, as DNA: TGTGCCAGCTCATTTCAGGGTGAGAGGCAGCCCCAGCATTTT. Complete variable domain (other parts from reference TRBV18 and TRBJ1-5): NAGVMQNPRHLVRRRGQEARLRCSPMKGHSHVYWYRQLPEEGLKFMVYLQKENIIDESGMPKERFSAEFPKEGPSILRIQQVVRGDSAAYFCASSFQGERQPQHFGDGTRLSIL.

The V call is TRBV7-8, the J call TRBJ1-3; D call uncertain. The CDR3 is 13 amino acids. The germline gives CDR1 SGHVS, CDR2 FQNEAQ. The germline V and J ends were trimmed by 5 bases and 0 bases, with 5 bases remaining between them. CDR3 loop: CASSIFSGNTIYF. The CDR3 nucleotides are TGTGCCAGCAGCATATTCTCTGGAAACACCATATATTTT.

The chain couples TRBV7-3 to TRBJ2-1, with TRBD2 matching over 12 bases. Per the germline V gene, CDR1 is SGHTA and CDR2 is FQGTGA. J was trimmed by 4 bases and V by 5 bases; bases with no gene match: 3. This CDR3 has 15 residues. CDR3 nucleotide sequence: TGTGCCAGCAGCGCGGGACTAGCGGGTTACAATGAGCAGTTCTTC. It is translated as CASSAGLAGYNEQFF.

There are a few counts of this clone. The chain uses TRBV19 and TRBJ2-2; 8 nucleotides agree with TRBD1. After removal of 4 bases from V and 7 bases from J, the junction contained 5 bases not matched to a gene. The germline V gene has CDR1 LNHDA and CDR2 SQIVND (reference sequence). CDR3 length: 14 amino acids. The CDR3 region is CASSTRTGLGELFF. The CDR3 DNA follows: TGTGCCAGTAGTACCAGGACAGGGCTCGGGGAGCTGTTTTTT.

In its sample, this clone was seen once. The V gene is TRBV5-1, the J gene TRBJ1-6; TRBD1 matches 7 bases. CDR1 is SGHRS, CDR2 YFSETQ, per germline. This CDR3 contains 16 residues. V trimming: 4 bases; J trimming: 9 bases; junction bases outside the gene matches: 13. The CDR3 spells CASSRRDSPGSSPLHF. The CDR3, as DNA: TGCGCCAGCAGCCGACGGGACAGTCCCGGGAGTTCACCCCTCCACTTT.

The V and J genes are TRBV7-8 and TRBJ1-5; D possibly corresponds to TRBD1 (6 bases). V was trimmed by 4 bases and J by 0 bases, leaving 16 bases between them. CDR3 size: 17 residues. CDR1 and CDR2 from the germline V gene are SGHVS and FQNEAQ. The CDR3 bases are TGTGCCAGCAGCTATTACAGGGCGCCGAATAGCAATCAGCCCCAGCATTTT. Protein product: CASSYYRAPNSNQPQHF.

The rearrangement joins TRBV5-4 to TRBJ1-1; the D is unclear. The CDR3 sequence is 12 residues long. Germline lookup yields CDR1 SGHNT and CDR2 YYREEE (reference sequence). Trimming cost V 0 bases and J 8 bases, with 8 bases left between them. The CDR3, as DNA: TGTGCCAGCAGCTTGGATGCCAGGGAAGCTTTCTTT. Its translation: CASSLDAREAFF.

This chain joins TRBV5-1 and TRBJ1-6; 10 bases are shared with TRBD1. Germline V gene lookup returns CDR1 SGHRS and CDR2 YFSETQ. The CDR3 sequence is 14 residues long. With V trimmed by 6 bases and J by 10 bases, 7 bases remained unmatched. CDR3 DNA: TGCGCCAGCACCCCGGGACAGGGGATATCACCCCTCCACTTT. Its translation: CASTPGQGISPLHF.

The J gene is TRBJ2-5, the V gene TRBV12-2; the table's D call TRBD2 went unverified against the DNA. TRBV12-2 is listed as a pseudogene. The length of the CDR3 is 16 residues. The CDR3 bases are TGTGCAAGTCGCTTAAAACCGGGACTAGCGTGTGAGACCCAGTACTTC. This gives the protein CASRLKPGLACETQYF.

This chain joins TRBV28 and TRBJ1-4, with D perhaps matching TRBD1 (5 bases). V shed 8 bases and J shed 3 bases, with 16 bases lying between them. This CDR3 is 15 amino acids long. Per germline, CDR1 MDHEN and CDR2 SYDVKM. The CDR3 protein is CASLGPRGANEKLFF. CDR3 nucleotide sequence: TGTGCCAGCTTGGGACCCCGGGGGGCTAATGAAAAACTGTTTTTT.

This clone showed up just once. The chain has TRBV5-1 and TRBJ2-7, with 8 bases lining up with TRBD1. Looked up from germline, CDR1 is SGHRS and CDR2 is YFSETQ. Trimming cost V 2 bases and J 5 bases; bases outside gene matches: 6. The CDR3 runs to 14 residues. CDR3 protein: CASSLGTGGNEQYF. The CDR3 nucleotides are TGCGCCAGCAGCTTAGGGACAGGCGGGAACGAGCAGTACTTC.

The chain joins TRBV3-1 (or the pseudogene TRBV3-2) to TRBJ2-1; the match to TRBD1 covers 10 bases. The CDR3 runs to 16 residues. Losses at the gene ends were 4 bases for V and 9 bases for J; bases not matched to a gene: 12. Germline V lookup: CDR1 LGHDT, CDR2 YNNKEL (reference sequence). The CDR3, as DNA: TGTGCCAGCAGCCTGATCACCGGGACAGGGGCCATTGAGCAGTTCTTC. Its translation is CASSLITGTGAIEQFF.

CDR3 region: CASSRLAGPSTDTQYF. CDR3 sequence (DNA): TGTGCCAGCAGTCGTTTGGCGGGGCCTAGCACAGATACGCAGTATTTT. The chain combines TRBV27 with TRBJ2-3; D may be TRBD2 (6 bases). Germline CDR1 is MNHEY and CDR2 is SMNVEV (reference sequence). The V end was cut by 5 bases, the J end by 0 bases, with 15 bases between. The CDR3 contains 16 residues.

This chain connects TRBV6-1 to TRBJ2-2; 7 bases agree with TRBD2. The CDR3 is 17 amino acids. V was pared by 0 bases and J by 0 bases, with 4 bases of the junction left unmatched. From germline, CDR1 is MNHNS and CDR2 SASEGT. The CDR3 sequence: CASSEARLAANTGELFF. CDR3 sequence (DNA): TGTGCCAGCAGTGAAGCGAGGCTAGCGGCGAACACCGGGGAGCTGTTTTTT.

For the CDR3, the DNA is TGTGCCAGCAGCTTAGGAGCGGTAAATACGCAGTATTTT. It yields the protein CASSLGAVNTQYF. The genes are TRBV7-2 and TRBJ2-3, with D perhaps matching TRBD2 (5 bases). Deletions cut 1 base from V and 7 bases from J, with 9 bases between. The CDR3 consists of 13 residues. Germline values: CDR1 SGHTA, CDR2 FQGNSA.

This chain joins TRBV19 and TRBJ2-2; TRBD2 matches at 7 bases. The J segment lost 6 bases and the V segment lost 1 base, leaving 5 bases of the junction unmatched. The CDR3 length is 15 residues. Germline V gene sequence: CDR1 LNHDA, CDR2 SQIVND (reference sequence). Here the CDR3 reads CASSIGQGGPGELFF. The CDR3 nucleotides are TGTGCCAGTAGTATAGGGCAGGGAGGGCCCGGGGAGCTGTTTTTT.

This chain links TRBV27 with TRBJ2-2, with unresolved D. Germline V gene lookup returns CDR1 MNHEY and CDR2 SMNVEV (reference sequence). Trimming stripped 3 bases from V and 4 bases from J, with 12 bases between. The CDR3 loop spans 15 amino acids. The CDR3 region is CASSLRALSTGELFF. CDR3 nucleotide sequence: TGTGCCAGCAGTTTGCGCGCTCTATCCACCGGGGAGCTGTTTTTT.

The V call is TRBV20-1, the J call TRBJ1-4; no definite D call. The germline gives CDR1 DFQATT, CDR2 SNEGSKA (reference sequence). The CDR3 has 14 residues. V was clipped by 3 bases and J by 6 bases, with 14 bases between them. The chain's CDR3 is CSASDPEGDEKLFF. CDR3 in DNA: TGCAGTGCTAGTGATCCAGAGGGAGATGAAAAACTGTTTTTT.

CDR3 DNA: TGCGCCAGCAGCCTGGGAGGGCTTAGCAATCAGCCCCAGCATTTT. Translated, it gives CASSLGGLSNQPQHF. This chain joins TRBV5-1 and TRBJ1-5; unclear D gene. CDR3 length equals 15 residues. V lost 4 bases, J lost 0 bases, and 11 bases lay in between. The germline CDR1 and CDR2 sequences are SGHRS and YFSETQ.

The chain couples TRBV19 to TRBJ1-6; D possibly corresponds to TRBD1 (5 bases). CDR3 length equals 13 residues. CDR1 and CDR2 (germline): LNHDA, SQIVND (reference sequence). The V end was cut by 7 bases, the J end by 10 bases, with 14 bases between. The CDR3 DNA is TGTGCCAGTATGGGGAGGGGAGGCTCACCCCTCCACTTT. It codes for CASMGRGGSPLHF.

CDR3 DNA: TGTGCCAGCAGCGTAGACCCTCGGGGGGAGGACTATGGCTACACCTTC. Its translation: CASSVDPRGEDYGYTF. The chain combines TRBV9 with TRBJ1-2; D is possibly TRBD1 (5 bases). Germline V gene lookup returns CDR1 SGDLS and CDR2 YYNGEE. This CDR3 is 16 amino acids long. V dropped 0 bases and J dropped 3 bases, with 15 bases sitting between them. The full variable domain, with the rest looked up from reference TRBV9 and TRBJ1-2, is DSGVTQTPKHLITATGQRVTLRCSPRSGDLSVYWYQQSLDQGLQFLIQYYNGEERAKGNILERFSAQQFPDLHSELNLSSLELGDSALYFCASSVDPRGEDYGYTFGSGTRLTVV.

Only a few counts were recorded for this clone. This sequence joins TRBV3-1 (or the pseudogene TRBV3-2) and TRBJ1-2; 7 bases match TRBD1. The J segment lost 7 bases and the V segment lost 6 bases, leaving 5 bases of the junction unmatched. This CDR3 region has 12 residues. The germline CDR1 and CDR2 sequences are LGHDT and YNNKEL (reference sequence). CDR3 nucleotide sequence: TGTGCCAGCAGTCCTCAGGGGGGTGGCTACACCTTC. As protein: CASSPQGGGYTF.

The chain has TRBV7-9 and TRBJ2-1; TRBD1 agrees at 10 bases. Germline loops: CDR1 SEHNR, CDR2 FQNEAQ (reference sequence). This CDR3 comprises 14 residues. The J segment lost 9 bases and the V segment lost 3 bases, leaving 5 bases of the junction unmatched. CDR3 sequence reads: CASSFTGTGAEQFF. The CDR3 DNA sequence: TGTGCCAGCAGCTTCACCGGGACAGGGGCTGAGCAGTTCTTC. Looking up the rest from reference TRBV7-9 and TRBJ2-1 gives the full variable domain: DTGVSQNPRHKITKRGQNVTFRCDPISEHNRLYWYRQTLGQGPEFLTYFQNEAQLEKSRLLSDRFSAERPKGSFSTLEIQRTEQGDSAMYLCASSFTGTGAEQFFGPGTRLTVL.

This clone showed up just once. This chain links TRBV19 with TRBJ1-5; a possible D gene is TRBD1 (5 bases). The germline CDR1 and CDR2 sequences are LNHDA and SQIVND (reference sequence). The CDR3 is 14 residues long. The germline V and J ends were trimmed by 4 bases and 6 bases, with 13 bases remaining between them. Written as DNA, the CDR3 is TGTGCCAGTAGTACCCAGGGAGGGTTTCAGCCCCAGCATTTT. This translates into CASSTQGGFQPQHF.

The chain combines TRBV18 with TRBJ1-1, with TRBD1 as a possible D gene (6 bases). CDR3 length equals 14 residues. Trimming removed 2 bases at V and 10 bases at J, with 17 bases between. Germline V lookup: CDR1 KGHSH, CDR2 LQKENI. The CDR3 DNA reads as TGTGCCAGCTCACCAGAGGGACACCAAGAGTCAGCTTTCTTT. The encoded protein is CASSPEGHQESAFF.